These T cell receptor beta chains were read from a single sample in a study of T cells in Graves' hyperthyroidism and ophthalmopathy. TCRdb redid the calling of the multiplex PCR reads with MiXCR, one entry per CDR3 protein. This sample carries 600,000 to 650,000 distinct CDR3 sequences, less than 25% of them seen once, and the ten largest clones take roughly a third. Sequenced input: blood. The receptors stem from a young man with Graves' ophthalmopathy. Both conserved end residues are part of each CDR3.

v_call cdr3_aa
TRBV7-9 CASSPISGRTSYNEQFF
TRBV20-1 CSAREVGASSYEQYF
TRBV7-9 CASSVTTGGTYEQYF
TRBV6-5 CASSYDRPSQETQYF
TRBV7-2 CASSIGQGNEQFF
TRBV27 CASSLSRTLNTEAFF
TRBV11-2 CASSPSLVGASKDEQYF
TRBV18 CASSPRGQGEQETQYF
TRBV6-1 CASSRGQGRNQPQHF
TRBV18 CASSPRQGGEAFF
TRBV7-2 CASSLARGRTHTGQYF
TRBV20-1 CSASRGGGGNTIYF
TRBV6-2/TRBV6-3 CASSYPKNTEAFF
TRBV28 CASSLYGGNTEAFF
TRBV27 CASSATGSATEAFF
TRBV14 CASSQGIAADQPQHF
TRBV27 CASRTRTGDTEAFF
TRBV19 CASMGNYEQYF
TRBV7-3 CASSLGPGLAGEQDTQYF
TRBV20-1 CSASKLADTGELFF
TRBV10-3 CAIRGPGTSDTDTQYF
TRBV20-1 CSARGPGPEAFF
TRBV5-1 CASSLTWGLATTEQYF
TRBV29-1 CSVETGGNQPQHF
TRBV10-3 CAISESGQSSYEQYF
TRBV9 CASSIRGHEQFF
TRBV28 CASSWVRVEQFF
TRBV9 CASSPPDWAYTEAFF
TRBV11-2 CASSFVGSLNEQYF
TRBV11-2 CASPPGLSYNGQLF
TRBV28 CASSKIEETQYF
TRBV9 CASSSRLAGNTGELFF
TRBV7-2 CASSLGGLADYEQYF
TRBV3-1 CASSRTGAHEQFF
TRBV20-1 CSATTSGGNTGELFF
TRBV7-9 CASSLLGGPFNEQFF
TRBV28 CASSLGVLAGDTQYF
TRBV28 CASSNPGAVNEKLFF
TRBV7-9 CASSLSGGKSQETQYF
TRBV9 CASRDTSGTYNEQFF
TRBV28 CASSFPGRTGYTF
TRBV28 CASSLAGTENEQFF
TRBV10-3 CAISESNLAGEGTDTQYF
TRBV4-2 CASSQEGRVDTEAFF
TRBV27 CASRGAANTEAFF
TRBV20-1 CSARVGSGRYDEQFF
TRBV4-1 CASSQQPGGVDEQYF
TRBV29-1 CSVEGTSGSTTYNEQFF
TRBV11-2 CASSLRRKLASGRREETQYF
TRBV15 CATSSYISYEQYF
TRBV7-9 CASSLGPGISHEQYF
TRBV24-1 CATSDLPTSGGAGELFF
TRBV2 CASREPGLAGLLPSYNEQFF